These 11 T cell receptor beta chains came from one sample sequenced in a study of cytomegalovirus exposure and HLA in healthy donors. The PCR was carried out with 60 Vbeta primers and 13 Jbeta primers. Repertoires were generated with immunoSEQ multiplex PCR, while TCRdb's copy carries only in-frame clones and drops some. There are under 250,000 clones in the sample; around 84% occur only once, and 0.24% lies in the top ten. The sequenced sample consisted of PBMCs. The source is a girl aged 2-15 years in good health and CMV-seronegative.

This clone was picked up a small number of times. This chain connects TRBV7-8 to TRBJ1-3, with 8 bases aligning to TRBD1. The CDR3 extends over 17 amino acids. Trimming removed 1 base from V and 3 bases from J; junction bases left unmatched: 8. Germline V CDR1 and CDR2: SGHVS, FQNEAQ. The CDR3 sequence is CASSLDRTGRGGNTIYF. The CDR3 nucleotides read TGTGCCAGCAGCTTAGACCGGACAGGGAGGGGTGGAAACACCATATATTTT.

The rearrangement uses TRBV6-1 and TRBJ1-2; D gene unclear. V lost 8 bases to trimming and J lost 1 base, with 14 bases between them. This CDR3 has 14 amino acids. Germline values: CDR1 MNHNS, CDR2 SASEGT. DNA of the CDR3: TGTGCCAGCCGAGAAAGACTTGTTAACTATGGCTACACCTTC. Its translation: CASRERLVNYGYTF.

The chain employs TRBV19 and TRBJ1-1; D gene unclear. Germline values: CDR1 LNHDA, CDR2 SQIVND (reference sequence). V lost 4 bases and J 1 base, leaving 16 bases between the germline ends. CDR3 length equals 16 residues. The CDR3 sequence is CASSTPNLPGNTEAFF. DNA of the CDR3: TGTGCCAGTAGTACTCCCAACCTTCCAGGGAACACTGAAGCTTTCTTT.

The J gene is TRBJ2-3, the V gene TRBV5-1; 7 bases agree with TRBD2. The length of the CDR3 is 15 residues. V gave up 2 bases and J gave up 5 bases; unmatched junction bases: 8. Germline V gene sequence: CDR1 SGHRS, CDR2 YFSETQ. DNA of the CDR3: TGCGCCAGCAGCTTCGGGCGGGAGCTGATAGATACGCAGTATTTT. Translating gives CASSFGRELIDTQYF.

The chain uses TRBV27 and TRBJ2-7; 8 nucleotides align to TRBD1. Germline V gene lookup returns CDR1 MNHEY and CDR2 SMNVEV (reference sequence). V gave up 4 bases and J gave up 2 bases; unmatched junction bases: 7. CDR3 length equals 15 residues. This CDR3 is CASSSPKDRAYEQYF. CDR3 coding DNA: TGTGCCAGCAGTTCACCCAAGGACAGGGCCTACGAGCAGTACTTC.

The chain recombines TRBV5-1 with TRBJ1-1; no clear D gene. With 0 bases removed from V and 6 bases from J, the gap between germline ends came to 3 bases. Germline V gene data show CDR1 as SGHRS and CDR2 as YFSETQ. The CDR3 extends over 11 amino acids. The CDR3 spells CASSLGAEAFF. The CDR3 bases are TGCGCCAGCAGCTTGGGCGCTGAAGCTTTCTTT.

CDR3 coding DNA: TGTGCCAGCAGCCTTGACATGGCTGGCTACACCTTC. Residues: CASSLDMAGYTF. The chain links TRBV5-4 to TRBJ1-2; D ambiguous. This CDR3 region has 12 residues. Germline loops: CDR1 SGHNT, CDR2 YYREEE (reference sequence). V lost 4 bases and J lost 7, with 11 bases in between. Full variable domain (remainder filled in from reference TRBV5-4 and TRBJ1-2): ETGVTQSPTHLIKTRGQQVTLRCSSQSGHNTVSWYQQALGQGPQFIFQYYREEENGRGNFPPRFSGLQFPNYSSELNVNALELDDSALYLCASSLDMAGYTFGSGTRLTVV.

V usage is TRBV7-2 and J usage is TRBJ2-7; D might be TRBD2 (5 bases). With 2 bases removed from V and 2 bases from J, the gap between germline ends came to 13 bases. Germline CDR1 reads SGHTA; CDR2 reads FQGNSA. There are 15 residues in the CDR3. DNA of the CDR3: TGTGCCAGCAGCTTAATCTGGAGCGGAACCTACGAGCAGTACTTC. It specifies CASSLIWSGTYEQYF.

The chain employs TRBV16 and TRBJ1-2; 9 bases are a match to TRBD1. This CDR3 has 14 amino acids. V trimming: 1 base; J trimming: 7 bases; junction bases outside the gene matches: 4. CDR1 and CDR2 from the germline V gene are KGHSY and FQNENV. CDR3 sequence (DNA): TGTGCCAGCAGCCAATACACAGGGGGCTTTGGCTACACCTTC. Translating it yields CASSQYTGGFGYTF.

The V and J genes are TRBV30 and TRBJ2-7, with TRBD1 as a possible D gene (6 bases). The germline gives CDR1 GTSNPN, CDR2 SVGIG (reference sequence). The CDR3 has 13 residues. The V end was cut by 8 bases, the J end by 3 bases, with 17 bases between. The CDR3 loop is CAHSRDTFYEQYF. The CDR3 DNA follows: TGTGCCCACTCCCGGGACACTTTCTACGAGCAGTACTTC.

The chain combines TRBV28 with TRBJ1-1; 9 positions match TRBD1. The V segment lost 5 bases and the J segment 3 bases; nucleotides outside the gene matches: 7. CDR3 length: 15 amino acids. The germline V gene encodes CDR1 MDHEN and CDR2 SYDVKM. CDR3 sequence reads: CASSRTGGGYTEAFF. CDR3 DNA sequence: TGTGCCAGCAGTCGTACAGGGGGCGGGTACACTGAAGCTTTCTTT.